This T cell receptor (beta chain) comes out of a study of molecular identifiers for immune sequencing clone quantification. Turning to the study itself: Naive CD8 cell RNA, from roughly 21,000 or 96,000 cells, was split five ways in replicates, with four sequenced. Regarding the study as a whole: Among effectors, clones above 20 RNA copies held over 97% of molecules; among naive cells, under 1%. Reportedly, one cell's Jurkat TCR RNA was detected within 1,200,000 naive CD8 cells.

TCRdb re-called the PCR reads with MiXCR, one entry per CDR3 protein. The sample consists of 85,000 to 100,000 distinct CDR3 sequences, 24% of them appearing once. In the sort, naive CD8 T cells were defined as CD8+CD4-CCR7+CD45RA+. This clonotype was seen at least ten times. Its target is not known. The CDR3 runs 15 residues. Germline-derived CDR1 and CDR2 are SGHKS and YYEKEE (reference sequence). The V end was cut by 0 bases, the J end by 5 bases, with 15 bases between. This chain connects TRBV5-5 to TRBJ2-7; weak D call: TRBD1 (5 bases). The sequenced sample was naive CD8+ T cells from blood, with Jurkat cell RNA spiked in. Sample subset: FACS-sorted CD8+CD4-CCR7+CD45RA+ naive T cells. The receptor's source is a human donor in good health. Some libraries in this study had Jurkat cell RNA spiked in. The CDR3 is CASSLVWVSRDEQYF. The CDR3 DNA is TGTGCCAGCAGCTTGGTGTGGGTAAGCAGGGACGAGCAGTACTTC.